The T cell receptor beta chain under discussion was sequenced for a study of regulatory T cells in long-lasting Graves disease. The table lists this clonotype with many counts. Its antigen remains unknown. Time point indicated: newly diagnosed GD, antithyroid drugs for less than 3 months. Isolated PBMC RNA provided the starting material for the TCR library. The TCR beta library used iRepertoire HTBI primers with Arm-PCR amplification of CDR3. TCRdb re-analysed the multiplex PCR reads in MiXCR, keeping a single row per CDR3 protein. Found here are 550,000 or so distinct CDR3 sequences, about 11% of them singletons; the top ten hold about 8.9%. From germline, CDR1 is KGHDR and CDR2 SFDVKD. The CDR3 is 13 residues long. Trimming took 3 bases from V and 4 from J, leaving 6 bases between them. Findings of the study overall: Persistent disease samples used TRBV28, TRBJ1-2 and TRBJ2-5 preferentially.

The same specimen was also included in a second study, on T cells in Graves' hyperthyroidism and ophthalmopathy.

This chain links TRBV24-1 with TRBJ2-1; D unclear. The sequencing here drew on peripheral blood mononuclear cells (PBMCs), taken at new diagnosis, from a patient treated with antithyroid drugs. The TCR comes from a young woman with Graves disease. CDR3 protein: CATSDTNYNEQFF. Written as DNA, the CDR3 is TGTGCCACCAGTGATACCAATTACAATGAGCAGTTCTTC.